This T cell receptor beta chain appears in the sequencing data of a study of T-cell reconstitution after alpha-beta-depleted transplantation in children. The table lists this clonotype with a few counts. Construction of the TCRbeta library involved unique molecular identifiers. TCRdb ran MiXCR on the PCR reads and lists one entry per CDR3 protein. The sample carries approximately 240,000 distinct CDR3 sequences, approximately 9.5% recorded once. The V end lost 5 bases, the J end lost 5 bases, and 18 bases lay between the germline ends. Germline CDR1 DFQATT, CDR2 SNEGSKA (reference sequence). CDR3 length: 14 residues.

The gene calls are TRBV20-1 and TRBJ2-5; possibly TRBD1 or TRBD2 for D (5 bases each). Source: PBMCs from the stem cell graft donor, taken from the stem cell graft. This sequence was found in a human donor who donated a stem cell graft to a child with acute lymphoblastic leukemia. The CDR3 region is CSAAPPGSGETQYF. In nucleotides, the CDR3 is TGCAGTGCTGCACCCCCAGGGTCGGGGGAGACCCAGTACTTC.